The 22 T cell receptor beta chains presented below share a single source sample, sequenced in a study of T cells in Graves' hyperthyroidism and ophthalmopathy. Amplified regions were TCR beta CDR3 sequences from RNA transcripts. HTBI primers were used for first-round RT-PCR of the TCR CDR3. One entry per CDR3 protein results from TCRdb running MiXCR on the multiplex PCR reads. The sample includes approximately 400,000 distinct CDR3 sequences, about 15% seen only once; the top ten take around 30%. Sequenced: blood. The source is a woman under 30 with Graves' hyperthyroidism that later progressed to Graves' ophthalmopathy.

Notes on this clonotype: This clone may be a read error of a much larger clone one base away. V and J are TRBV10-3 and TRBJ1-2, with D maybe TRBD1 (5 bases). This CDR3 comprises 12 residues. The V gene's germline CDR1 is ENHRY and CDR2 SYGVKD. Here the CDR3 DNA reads TGTGCCATCAGTGAGTCTGGGGCCGGCTCCACCTTC. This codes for CAISESGAGSTF.

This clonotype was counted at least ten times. The CDR3 here is CASSYYRIRTEAFF. Written as DNA, the CDR3 is TGTGCCAGCAGTTACTACAGGATACGCACTGAAGCTTTCTTT. The J gene is TRBJ1-1, the V gene TRBV6-6; weak D call: TRBD1 (5 bases). The CDR3 covers 14 residues. Germline V gene lookup returns CDR1 MNHNY and CDR2 SVGAGI (reference sequence). Trimming pared 1 base from V and 4 bases from J, leaving 10 bases between.

This CDR3 is CASNIPGQSSYEQYF. Written as DNA, the CDR3 is TGTGCCAGCAACATCCCGGGACAGAGCTCCTACGAGCAGTACTTC. The chain has TRBV28 and TRBJ2-7, with 7 nucleotides matching TRBD1. V was pared by 7 bases and J by 0 bases, with 9 bases of the junction left unmatched. The germline CDR1 and CDR2 sequences are MDHEN and SYDVKM. The CDR3 has 15 residues.

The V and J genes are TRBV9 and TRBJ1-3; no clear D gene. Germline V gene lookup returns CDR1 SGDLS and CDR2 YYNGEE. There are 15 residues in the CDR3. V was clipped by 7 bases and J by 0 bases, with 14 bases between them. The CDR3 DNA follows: TGTGCCAGCTCGGCCGGACTGCCCTCTGGAAACACCATATATTTT. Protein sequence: CASSAGLPSGNTIYF. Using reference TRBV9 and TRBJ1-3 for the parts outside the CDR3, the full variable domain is DSGVTQTPKHLITATGQRVTLRCSPRSGDLSVYWYQQSLDQGLQFLIQYYNGEERAKGNILERFSAQQFPDLHSELNLSSLELGDSALYFCASSAGLPSGNTIYFGEGSWLTVV.

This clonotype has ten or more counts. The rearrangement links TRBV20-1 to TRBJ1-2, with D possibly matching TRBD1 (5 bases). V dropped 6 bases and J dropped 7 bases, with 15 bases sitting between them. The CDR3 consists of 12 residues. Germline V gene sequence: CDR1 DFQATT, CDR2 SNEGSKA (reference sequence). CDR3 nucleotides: TGCAGTGCACGGGACCCCGATGGTGGCTACACCTTC. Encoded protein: CSARDPDGGYTF.

The CDR3, as DNA: TGTGCCAGCAGCCCGACACCAATCCACACCGGGGAGCTGTTTTTT. Its protein product is CASSPTPIHTGELFF. The chain joins TRBV7-3 to TRBJ2-2; D is uncertain. The V gene lost 5 bases and the J gene lost 3 bases, with 13 bases spanning the gap. Germline V gives CDR1 SGHTA, CDR2 FQGTGA. This CDR3 is 15 amino acids long.

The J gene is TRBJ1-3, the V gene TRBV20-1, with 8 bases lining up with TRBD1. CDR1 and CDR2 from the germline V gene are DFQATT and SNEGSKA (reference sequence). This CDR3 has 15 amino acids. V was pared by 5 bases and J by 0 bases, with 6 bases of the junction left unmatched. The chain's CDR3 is CSAAGTGNSGNTIYF. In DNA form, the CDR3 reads TGCAGTGCTGCCGGGACAGGCAACTCTGGAAACACCATATATTTT.

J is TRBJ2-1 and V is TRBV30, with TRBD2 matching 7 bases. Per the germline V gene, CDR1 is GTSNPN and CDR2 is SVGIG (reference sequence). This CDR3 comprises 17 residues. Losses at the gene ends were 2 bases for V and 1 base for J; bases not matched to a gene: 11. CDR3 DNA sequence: TGTGCCTGGAGTAGCGTCGGGACTACCTTGTCCTACAATGAGCAGTTCTTC. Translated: CAWSSVGTTLSYNEQFF.

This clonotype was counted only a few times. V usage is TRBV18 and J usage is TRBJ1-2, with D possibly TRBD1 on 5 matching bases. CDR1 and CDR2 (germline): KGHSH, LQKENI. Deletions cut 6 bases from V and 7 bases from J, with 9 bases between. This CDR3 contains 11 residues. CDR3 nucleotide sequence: TGTGCCAGCTCCCCAGGGATTGGCTACACCTTC. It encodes CASSPGIGYTF.

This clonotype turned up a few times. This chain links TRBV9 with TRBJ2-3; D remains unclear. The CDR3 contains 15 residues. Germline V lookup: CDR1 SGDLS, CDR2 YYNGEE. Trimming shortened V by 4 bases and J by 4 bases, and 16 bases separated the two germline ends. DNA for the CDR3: TGTGCCAGCAGCACACCCCTAGAGCGCGCAGATACGCAGTATTTT. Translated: CASSTPLERADTQYF.

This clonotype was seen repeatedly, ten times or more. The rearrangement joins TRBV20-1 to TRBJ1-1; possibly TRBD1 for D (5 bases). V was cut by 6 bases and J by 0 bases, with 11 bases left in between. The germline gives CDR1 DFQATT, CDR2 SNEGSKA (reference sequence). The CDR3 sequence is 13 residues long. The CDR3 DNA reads TGCAGTGCGTTACAGGTGGTGAACACTGAAGCTTTCTTT. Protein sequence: CSALQVVNTEAFF.

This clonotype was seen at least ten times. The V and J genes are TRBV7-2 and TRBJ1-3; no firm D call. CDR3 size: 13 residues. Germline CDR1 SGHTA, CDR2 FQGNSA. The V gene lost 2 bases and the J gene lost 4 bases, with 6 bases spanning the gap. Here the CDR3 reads CASSLTPGNTIYF. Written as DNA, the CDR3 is TGTGCCAGCAGCTTAACACCCGGAAACACCATATATTTT.

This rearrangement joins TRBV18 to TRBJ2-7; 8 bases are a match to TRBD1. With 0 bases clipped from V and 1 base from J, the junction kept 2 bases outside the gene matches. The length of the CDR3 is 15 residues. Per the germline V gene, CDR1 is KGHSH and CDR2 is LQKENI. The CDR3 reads CASSPPRTGSYEQYF. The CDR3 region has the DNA TGTGCCAGCTCACCACCACGGACAGGGTCCTACGAGCAGTACTTC.

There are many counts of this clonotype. The CDR3, as DNA: TGTGCCAGCAAGGGATTGCGGGAGTATGAGCAGTTCTTC. This encodes CASKGLREYEQFF. The chain links TRBV27 to TRBJ2-1; 7 bases are a match to TRBD2. CDR1 and CDR2 from the germline V gene are MNHEY and SMNVEV (reference sequence). Losses at the gene ends were 7 bases for V and 8 bases for J; bases not matched to a gene: 8. The CDR3 extends over 13 amino acids.

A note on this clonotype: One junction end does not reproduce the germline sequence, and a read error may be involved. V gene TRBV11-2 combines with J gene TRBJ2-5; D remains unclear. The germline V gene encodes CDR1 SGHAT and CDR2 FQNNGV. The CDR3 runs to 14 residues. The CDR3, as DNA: TGCGCCAGCAGCCAAGCAAACACTCAAGAGACCCAGTACTTC. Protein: CASSQANTQETQYF.

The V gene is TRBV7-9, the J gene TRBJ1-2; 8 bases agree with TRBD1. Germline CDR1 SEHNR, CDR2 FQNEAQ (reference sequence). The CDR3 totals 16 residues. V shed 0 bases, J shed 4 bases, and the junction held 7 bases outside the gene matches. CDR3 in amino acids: CASSLAAGGAGYGYTF. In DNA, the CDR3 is TGTGCCAGCAGCTTAGCGGCAGGGGGCGCGGGCTATGGCTACACCTTC.

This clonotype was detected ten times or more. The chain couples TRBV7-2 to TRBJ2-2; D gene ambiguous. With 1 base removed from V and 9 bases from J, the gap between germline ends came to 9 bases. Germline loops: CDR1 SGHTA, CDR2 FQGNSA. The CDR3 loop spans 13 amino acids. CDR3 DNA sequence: TGTGCCAGCAGCTTAGTTCCCGGGTGGGAGCTGTTTTTT. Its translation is CASSLVPGWELFF.

The DNA for the CDR3 is TGTGCCAGCAGCGCCCAGGGGGCGCGCACTGAAGCTTTCTTT. Its protein product is CASSAQGARTEAFF. V usage is TRBV7-3 and J usage is TRBJ1-1; TRBD1 aligns across 8 bases. Looked up from germline, CDR1 is SGHTA and CDR2 is FQGTGA. The CDR3 consists of 14 residues. V lost 5 bases and J lost 4; bases outside the gene matches: 6.

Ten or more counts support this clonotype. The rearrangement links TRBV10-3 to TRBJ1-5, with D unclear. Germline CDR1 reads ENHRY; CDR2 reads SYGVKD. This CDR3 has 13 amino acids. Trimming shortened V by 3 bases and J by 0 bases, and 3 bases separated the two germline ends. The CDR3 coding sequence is TGTGCCATCAGTGATAATAGCAATCAGCCCCAGCATTTT. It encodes CAISDNSNQPQHF.

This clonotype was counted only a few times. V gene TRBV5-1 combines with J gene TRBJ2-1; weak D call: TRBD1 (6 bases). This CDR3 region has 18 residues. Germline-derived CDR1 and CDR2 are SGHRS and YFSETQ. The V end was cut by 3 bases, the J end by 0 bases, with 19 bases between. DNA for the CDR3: TGCGCCAGCAGCTCCCACCGGGACACTATATTCTCCTACAATGAGCAGTTCTTC. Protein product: CASSSHRDTIFSYNEQFF. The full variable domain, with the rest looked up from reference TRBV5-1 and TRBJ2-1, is KAGVTQTPRYLIKTRGQQVTLSCSPISGHRSVSWYQQTPGQGLQFLFEYFSETQRNKGNFPGRFSGRQFSNSRSEMNVSTLELGDSALYLCASSSHRDTIFSYNEQFFGPGTRLTVL.

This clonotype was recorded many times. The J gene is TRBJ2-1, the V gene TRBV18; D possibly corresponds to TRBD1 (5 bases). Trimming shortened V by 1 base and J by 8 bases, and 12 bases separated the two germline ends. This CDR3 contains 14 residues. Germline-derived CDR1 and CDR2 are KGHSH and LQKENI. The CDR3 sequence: CASSPRFREHEQFF. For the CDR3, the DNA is TGTGCCAGCTCACCACGTTTCAGGGAACATGAGCAGTTCTTC.

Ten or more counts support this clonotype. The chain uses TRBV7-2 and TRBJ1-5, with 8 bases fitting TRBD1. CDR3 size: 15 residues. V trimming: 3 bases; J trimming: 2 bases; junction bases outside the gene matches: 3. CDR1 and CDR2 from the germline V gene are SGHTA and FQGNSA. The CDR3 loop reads CASSFSTGGNQPQHF. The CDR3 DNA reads TGTGCCAGCAGCTTCTCGACAGGGGGCAATCAGCCCCAGCATTTT. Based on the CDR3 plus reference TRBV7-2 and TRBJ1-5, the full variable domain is GAGVSQSPSNKVTEKGKDVELRCDPISGHTALYWYRQSLGQGLEFLIYFQGNSAPDKSGLPSDRFSAERTGGSVSTLTIQRTQQEDSAVYLCASSFSTGGNQPQHFGDGTRLSIL.